This entry lists 5 T cell receptor beta chains sequenced from one sample in a study of T cell responses to AZD1222 COVID-19 vaccine. Libraries were prepared by immunoSEQ multiplex PCR; TCRdb keeps only in-frame clonotypes and omits some of them. Of roughly 80,000 clones in the sample, 90% were seen once. The input for sequencing was peripheral blood, taken on day 0 of AZD1222 vaccination. The receptors originated from an adult in good health.

The gene calls are TRBV4-2 and TRBJ2-2; D remains ambiguous. CDR1 and CDR2 (germline): LGHNA, YNFKEQ. Trimming took off 1 base at V and 8 bases at J, with 5 bases between the two ends. The CDR3 has 12 amino acids. The CDR3 region has the DNA TGTGCCAGCAGCCAAGGAATTGGGGAGCTGTTTTTT. Protein product: CASSQGIGELFF.

V is TRBV5-1 and J is TRBJ2-1; 8 positions match TRBD1. Germline V gene lookup returns CDR1 SGHRS and CDR2 YFSETQ. The CDR3 contains 17 residues. V shed 0 bases, J shed 8 bases, and the junction held 13 bases outside the gene matches. The CDR3 region has the DNA TGCGCCAGCAGCTTGGTGCCAGGGGGCGCATCCTCCTATGAGCAGTTCTTC. This translates into CASSLVPGGASSYEQFF.

This sequence joins TRBV11-2 and TRBJ1-1; D possibly corresponds to TRBD1 (6 bases). The CDR3 is made up of 15 amino acids. CDR1 SGHAT and CDR2 FQNNGV come from the germline V gene. V shed 0 bases and J shed 3 bases, with 11 bases lying between them. The CDR3 spells CASSLDRGRDTEAFF. As DNA, the CDR3 is TGTGCCAGCAGCTTAGACAGGGGTCGCGACACTGAAGCTTTCTTT. The whole variable domain, remainder taken from reference TRBV11-2 and TRBJ1-1, is EAGVAQSPRYKIIEKRQSVAFWCNPISGHATLYWYQQILGQGPKLLIQFQNNGVVDDSQLPKDRFSAERLKGVDSTLKIQPAKLEDSAVYLCASSLDRGRDTEAFFGQGTRLTVV.

The chain is built from TRBV6-5 and TRBJ1-3; D uncertain. V shed 8 bases and J shed 6 bases, with 14 bases lying between them. The CDR3 has 13 residues. Germline-derived CDR1 and CDR2 are MNHEY and SVGAGI. CDR3 loop: CASGEWKKNTIYF. The CDR3, as DNA: TGTGCCAGCGGGGAGTGGAAGAAAAACACCATATATTTT.

V gene TRBV11-1 combines with J gene TRBJ1-4; unclear D gene. CDR1 is SGHAT and CDR2 is FQDESV in the germline V gene (reference sequence). V lost 4 bases and J lost 7, with 16 bases in between. The CDR3 consists of 15 residues. CDR3 sequence (DNA): TGTGCCAGCAGCTCCCGAGTGTCCCGGGGTGAAAAACTGTTTTTT. It encodes CASSSRVSRGEKLFF.